The rows below give T cell receptor beta chains drawn from one sample of a study of human T cells and chemical hapten exposure. TCRdb reprocessed the RACE reads with MiXCR, giving one entry per CDR3 protein. The data contain some 90,000 distinct CDR3 sequences, roughly 8% of them seen just once; the ten biggest clones take up 2.5% to 3%. What was sequenced was whole blood. These receptor sequences come from a female donor in good health. Some clones in this sample may be carry-over from other donors' samples. The CDR3 runs from the conserved cysteine through the conserved F or W. A D gene is named only where the DNA matches it firmly. Where a row states a size, it is once, few, many or the class of an expanded clone; other rows omit it.

V	D	J	size	CDR3	DNA
TRBV21-1	NA	TRBJ2-2	NA	CASSPQGSGEDANTGELFF	TGTGCCAGCAGCCCCCAGGGTAGCGGAGAGGACGCGAACACCGGGGAGCTGTTTTTT
TRBV9	TRBD1	TRBJ2-5	many	CASSEGTGEETQYF	TGTGCCAGCAGCGAGGGGACAGGGGAAGAGACCCAGTACTTC
TRBV5-1	TRBD2	TRBJ2-3	NA	CASSLELAGVNTQYF	TGCGCCAGCAGCTTGGAACTAGCGGGAGTAAATACGCAGTATTTT
TRBV9	TRBD1	TRBJ2-7	few	CASSPPETGPHEQYF	TGTGCCAGCAGCCCTCCTGAGACAGGGCCCCACGAGCAGTACTTC
TRBV25-1	TRBD2	TRBJ2-2	few	CASSVLAGDYTGELFF	TGTGCCAGCAGTGTTTTAGCGGGAGATTACACCGGGGAGCTGTTTTTT
TRBV27	NA	TRBJ2-2	NA	CASSTSRENTGELFF	TGTGCCAGCTCGACTTCCAGGGAGAACACCGGGGAGCTGTTTTTT
TRBV6-6	NA	TRBJ2-5	few	CASTSRETQYF	TGTGCCAGCACCTCCCGTGAGACCCAGTACTTC
TRBV7-2	NA	TRBJ1-5	NA	CASSPAGSQPQHF	TGTGCCAGCAGCCCGGCTGGGAGTCAGCCCCAGCATTTT
TRBV27	TRBD1	TRBJ1-5	NA	CASRDSTGGRNQSQHF	TGTGCCAGCAGAGACTCGACAGGGGGTCGCAATCAGTCCCAGCATTTT
TRBV5-1	NA	TRBJ1-1	NA	CASSRTTTNTEAFF	TGCGCCAGCAGCAGAACGACAACGAACACTGAAGCTTTCTTT
TRBV3-1	TRBD2	TRBJ2-2	NA	CASSQGLAGAHGELFF	TGTGCCAGCAGCCAAGGACTAGCGGGAGCTCACGGGGAGCTGTTTTTT
TRBV2	NA	TRBJ1-2	few	CASRNNEGYGYTF	TGTGCCAGCAGAAACAATGAAGGCTATGGCTACACCTTC
TRBV5-6	NA	TRBJ1-2	many	CASSGGPTNYGYTF	TGTGCCAGCAGCGGGGGCCCTACAAACTATGGCTACACCTTC
TRBV4-1	TRBD1	TRBJ2-1	few	CASGRRQGADNEQFF	TGCGCCAGTGGGAGGAGGCAGGGGGCGGACAATGAGCAGTTCTTC
TRBV5-8	TRBD1	TRBJ2-7	NA	CASSLGTGVYEQYF	TGTGCCAGCAGCTTAGGGACAGGGGTCTACGAGCAGTACTTC
TRBV25-1	NA	TRBJ2-7	NA	CASGKGGYEQYF	TGTGCCAGCGGAAAAGGAGGGTACGAGCAGTACTTC
TRBV20-1	TRBD1	TRBJ1-1	NA	CSATEAGQGGEAFF	TGCAGTGCGACCGAAGCTGGACAGGGTGGTGAAGCTTTCTTT
TRBV7-9	NA	TRBJ1-2	many	CASSLTGANYGYTF	TGTGCCAGCAGCCTTACAGGAGCTAACTATGGCTACACCTTC
TRBV5-5	NA	TRBJ1-1	NA	CASSLGWGLTNTEAFF	TGTGCCAGCAGCTTGGGTTGGGGCTTGACGAACACTGAAGCTTTCTTT
TRBV30	TRBD1	TRBJ2-3	NA	CAWSHPGDRDTDTQYF	TGTGCCTGGAGTCATCCGGGCGACAGGGACACAGATACGCAGTATTTT
TRBV12-3/TRBV12-4	TRBD2	TRBJ2-4	NA	CASSPGGVAKNIQYF	TGTGCCAGCAGTCCCGGGGGGGTAGCCAAAAACATTCAGTACTTC
TRBV2	TRBD1	TRBJ2-3	NA	CASSYTGQVGPDTQYF	TGTGCCAGCAGCTATACTGGACAGGTTGGGCCAGATACGCAGTATTTT
TRBV28	TRBD1	TRBJ2-7	NA	CDSSSGQGLSYEQYF	TGTGACAGCAGTTCGGGACAGGGTCTCTCCTACGAGCAGTACTTC
TRBV5-6	NA	TRBJ2-1	NA	CASSFRLQEQFF	TGTGCCAGCAGCTTCCGACTTCAGGAGCAGTTCTTC
TRBV7-2	TRBD2	TRBJ2-3	NA	CASSLPLAGEGASSTDTQYF	TGTGCCAGCAGCCTTCCTCTAGCGGGAGAGGGGGCCTCTAGCACAGATACGCAGTATTTT
TRBV7-9	TRBD2	TRBJ2-7	NA	CASSAGLAERSSYEQYF	TGTGCCAGCAGCGCGGGACTAGCGGAAAGGAGCTCCTACGAGCAGTACTTC
TRBV3-1	NA	TRBJ2-3	many	CASSQEAGPTDTQYF	TGTGCCAGCAGCCAAGAGGCGGGACCCACAGATACGCAGTATTTT
TRBV6-2/TRBV6-3	NA	TRBJ2-3	few	CASSYGWDRTQYF	TGTGCCAGCAGTTACGGTTGGGACCGTACGCAGTATTTT
TRBV5-1	NA	TRBJ2-7	NA	CASSLNAGIGYEQYF	TGCGCCAGCAGCTTGAATGCAGGGATCGGCTACGAGCAGTACTTC
TRBV12-3/TRBV12-4	NA	TRBJ1-4	few	CASSYWGEGEKLFF	TGTGCCAGCAGTTACTGGGGGGAGGGTGAAAAACTGTTTTTT
TRBV7-8	NA	TRBJ2-6	NA	CASSPDYLTGANVLTF	TGTGCCAGCAGCCCTGACTACCTAACTGGGGCCAACGTCCTGACTTTC
TRBV20-1	NA	TRBJ2-2	NA	CSAASNTGELFF	TGCAGTGCTGCCAGTAACACCGGGGAGCTGTTTTTT
TRBV12-3/TRBV12-4	NA	TRBJ1-5	NA	CASSLETGSYQPQHF	TGTGCCAGCAGTTTAGAAACAGGATCGTATCAGCCCCAGCATTTT
TRBV18	TRBD1	TRBJ2-1	NA	CASSPPLYRGPSSYNEQFF	TGTGCCAGCTCACCACCCCTTTACAGGGGGCCCTCCTCCTACAATGAGCAGTTCTTC
TRBV20-1	NA	TRBJ2-3	few	CSARDQPGTQYF	TGCAGTGCTAGAGATCAGCCGGGTACGCAGTATTTT
TRBV19	NA	TRBJ2-2	NA	CASSWAATGELFF	TGTGCCAGTAGTTGGGCAGCCACCGGGGAGCTGTTTTTT
TRBV24-1	TRBD1	TRBJ2-5	many	CATSDLQGQGEETQYF	TGTGCCACCAGTGATTTGCAGGGTCAGGGGGAAGAGACCCAGTACTTC
TRBV4-1	NA	TRBJ2-3	NA	CASSLLGSTDTQYF	TGCGCCAGCAGCCTCCTGGGAAGCACAGATACGCAGTATTTT
TRBV15	NA	TRBJ1-3	many	CATSRHLSGGGNTIYF	TGTGCCACCAGCAGACACCTCTCCGGGGGGGGAAACACCATATATTTT
TRBV5-1	TRBD1	TRBJ1-1	NA	CASRGGGRMNTEAFF	TGCGCCAGCAGAGGAGGGGGCCGTATGAACACTGAAGCTTTCTTT
TRBV20-1	NA	TRBJ1-3	many	CSASPYRVAGNTIYF	TGCAGTGCTAGTCCGTACAGGGTTGCGGGAAACACCATATATTTT
TRBV4-3	TRBD2	TRBJ2-4	many	CASSPGLAGYKNIQYF	TGCGCCAGCAGCCCGGGACTAGCGGGATATAAAAACATTCAGTACTTC